One and the same sample provided the 3 T cell receptor beta chains below, sequenced in a study of tumor-infiltrating lymphocytes in primary liver carcinoma. Investigators took RNA and DNA out together from roughly 21-30 mg of unsorted bulk tissue. Researchers generated TCR beta cDNA from approximately 500 ng of total RNA, relying on a constant-region primer. Sequencing libraries for TCR beta derived from three nested multiplex PCR rounds that used slightly modified ARM-PCR. PCR rounds one and two used TRBV1-TRBV30 forward primers with a C-beta reverse primer for 10 cycles each. MiXCR, run by TCRdb on the multiplex PCR reads, gives a single entry per CDR3 protein. Among approximately 79,000 distinct CDR3 sequences listed, nearly 70% were seen once. The sample consisted of liver tumor tissue from sampling region 4. Subset reported: tumor region T4, right-lateral pole. All receptors come from a man aged 35 to 55 with primary liver carcinoma and hepatitis B virus infection.

On this clonotype: This may be a read error: a much more frequent sequence differs by one nucleotide. The J gene is TRBJ1-4, the V gene TRBV30; no reliable D call. CDR3 length equals 15 residues. Germline values: CDR1 GTSNPN, CDR2 SVGIG (reference sequence). This CDR3 is CARSVLDSTNEKLFF. The DNA for the CDR3 is TGTGCCCGGAGTGTCCTGGATTCAACTAATGAAAAACTGTTTTTT. Variable domain in full (rest from reference TRBV30 and TRBJ1-4): SQTIHQWPATLVQPVGSPLSLECTVEGTSNPNLYWYRQAAGRGLQLLFYSVGIGQISSEVPQNLSASRPQDRQFILSSKKLLLSDSGFYLCARSVLDSTNEKLFFGSGTQLSVL.

The table lists this clonotype with many counts. This chain joins TRBV6-1 and TRBJ2-3, with D unresolved. There are 13 residues in the CDR3. The germline CDR1 and CDR2 sequences are MNHNS and SASEGT. Trimming pared 1 base from V and 5 bases from J, leaving 7 bases between. In DNA, the CDR3 is TGTGCCAGCAGTGAAGGACGGCAAGATACGCAGTATTTT. Amino acids: CASSEGRQDTQYF.

This chain links TRBV20-1 with TRBJ2-7; weak D call: TRBD2 (6 bases). V was shortened by 3 bases and J by 5 bases, with 17 bases between the two germline ends. CDR3 size: 14 residues. Germline CDR1 is DFQATT and CDR2 is SNEGSKA (reference sequence). Here the CDR3 reads CSARAGLETDEQYF. The CDR3 bases are TGCAGTGCTAGGGCGGGGTTAGAAACGGACGAGCAGTACTTC.